The 5 T cell receptor beta chains listed next were all sequenced from one sample in a study of T cells expressing NK-cell markers. Following a re-call of the 5' RACE reads, TCRdb has one entry per CDR3 protein and lacks DNA. The sample has 200,000 to 300,000 distinct CDR3 sequences, and its top ten clones hold more than 3.5%. Sequenced material: blood T cells: a sorted CD56 or NKG2C T cell subset, CD4+ or CD8+ T cells, or bulk PBMC T cells (not recorded which). The source of these receptors is a woman aged 18 to 75 in good health.

This chain connects TRBV7-9 to TRBJ2-7; without DNA, the TCRdb call of TRBD1 cannot be checked. This CDR3 region has 12 residues. Per germline, CDR1 SEHNR and CDR2 FQNEAQ (reference sequence). The CDR3 is CASSPRGHEQYF.

The chain recombines TRBV7-3 with TRBJ1-1. The germline V gene has CDR1 SGHTA and CDR2 FQGTGA. The CDR3 extends over 16 amino acids. The chain's CDR3 is CASSLTPYSERTEAFF.

This chain uses TRBV2 with TRBJ2-1; there is no DNA to check the TCRdb D call of TRBD2. Germline loops: CDR1 SNHLY, CDR2 FYNNEI. The CDR3 contains 16 residues. CDR3 sequence: CASSPTSGSSYNEQFF.

V usage is TRBV20-1 and J usage is TRBJ2-3; TCRdb's D gene call, TRBD1, goes unchecked for lack of DNA. Germline lookup yields CDR1 DFQATT and CDR2 SNEGSKA (reference sequence). The CDR3 is 14 residues long. The CDR3 spells CSATRVPRTDTQYF.

The chain recombines TRBV12-3 or TRBV12-4 with TRBJ2-3; TCRdb picks TRBD1, but there is no DNA to check that call. This CDR3 has 14 residues. The CDR3 protein is CASSRLGGTDTQYF.